One sample yielded the 31 T cell receptor beta chains listed below, sequenced in a study of shared T cell receptors in the human thymus. TCRdb's copy holds only in-frame clones and misses some; the assay was immunoSEQ multiplex PCR. The sample records 500,000 to 550,000 clones, around 78% being singletons. The same sample was also studied in work on human thymus T cells.

Input material: thymocytes. The receptors were sampled from a boy in the first two years of life with a congenital heart defect.

V is TRBV4-3 and J is TRBJ1-2; 9 positions agree with TRBD1. Per the germline V gene, CDR1 is LGHNA and CDR2 is YSLEER. The junction had 17 bases not matched to a gene; V was cut back by 1 base and J by 8 bases. The CDR3 covers 18 residues. The CDR3 DNA reads as TGCGCCAGCAGCCAAGCCGGGACAGGGTCGGTTGTTACTAACGGCTACACCTTC. Protein sequence: CASSQAGTGSVVTNGYTF.

The genes are TRBV12-5 and TRBJ1-2, with no clear D. Trimming cost V 6 bases and J 5 bases, with 13 bases left between them. In germline, CDR1 is LGHNT, CDR2 FRNRAP. The CDR3 consists of 13 residues. The CDR3 protein is CASGLTTDYGYTF. The CDR3 region has the DNA TGTGCTAGTGGGCTTACCACAGATTATGGCTACACCTTC.

V gene TRBV28 combines with J gene TRBJ2-2; no clear D gene. The V end was cut by 1 base, the J end by 6 bases, with 6 bases between. Germline CDR1 MDHEN, CDR2 SYDVKM. The length of the CDR3 is 13 residues. DNA of the CDR3: TGTGCCAGCAGTTTATTGGCACCCGGGGAGCTGTTTTTT. It specifies CASSLLAPGELFF.

In its sample, this clone was seen a few times. Written as DNA, the CDR3 is TGCGCCAGCAGCCCTATGACTTTCCCCGGGACAGGGGGGACCGGGGAGCTGTTTTTT. Protein product: CASSPMTFPGTGGTGELFF. The chain recombines TRBV4-3 with TRBJ2-2; 11 positions match TRBD1. CDR3 length: 19 amino acids. Germline V gene data show CDR1 as LGHNA and CDR2 as YSLEER. J gave up 5 bases and V 4 bases, and 15 bases lay outside the gene matches.

The V call is TRBV9, the J call TRBJ2-7; 9 nucleotides match TRBD2. The CDR3 runs to 15 residues. With 0 bases clipped from V and 6 bases from J, the junction kept 7 bases outside the gene matches. The germline gives CDR1 SGDLS, CDR2 YYNGEE. CDR3 in DNA: TGTGCCAGCAGCGTAGAAGGGACTAGCAGTTGCGAGCAGTACTTC. Protein: CASSVEGTSSCEQYF.

This clone has just one count. The chain links TRBV5-1 to TRBJ2-1; D gene uncertain. The CDR3 loop spans 14 amino acids. V lost 4 bases and J 8 bases, leaving 16 bases between the germline ends. Germline V lookup: CDR1 SGHRS, CDR2 YFSETQ. This CDR3 is CASSPRSPKDEQFF. CDR3 nucleotides: TGCGCCAGCAGCCCTAGATCCCCCAAGGATGAGCAGTTCTTC. Variable domain in full (rest from reference TRBV5-1 and TRBJ2-1): KAGVTQTPRYLIKTRGQQVTLSCSPISGHRSVSWYQQTPGQGLQFLFEYFSETQRNKGNFPGRFSGRQFSNSRSEMNVSTLELGDSALYLCASSPRSPKDEQFFGPGTRLTVL.

This chain uses TRBV9 with TRBJ2-5, with 10 bases fitting TRBD2. V lost 3 bases and J lost 3; bases outside the gene matches: 5. The CDR3 has 15 amino acids. Germline-derived CDR1 and CDR2 are SGDLS and YYNGEE. CDR3: CASSGSSGSEETQYF. The CDR3, as DNA: TGTGCCAGCAGCGGCTCTAGCGGGAGCGAAGAGACCCAGTACTTC. Complete variable domain (other parts from reference TRBV9 and TRBJ2-5): DSGVTQTPKHLITATGQRVTLRCSPRSGDLSVYWYQQSLDQGLQFLIQYYNGEERAKGNILERFSAQQFPDLHSELNLSSLELGDSALYFCASSGSSGSEETQYFGPGTRLLVL.

This clone was observed a few times. The chain joins TRBV7-9 to TRBJ2-5, with a tentative D call TRBD2 (5 bases). The CDR3 extends over 14 amino acids. V was cut by 2 bases and J by 5 bases, with 12 bases left in between. CDR1 and CDR2 from the germline V gene are SEHNR and FQNEAQ (reference sequence). CDR3: CASSLTGSDETQYF. CDR3 nucleotide sequence: TGTGCCAGCAGCTTAACGGGGTCAGATGAGACCCAGTACTTC.

The V call is TRBV5-1, the J call TRBJ2-5, with D maybe TRBD1 (5 bases). The CDR3 has 14 amino acids. The V and J ends lost 5 bases and 7 bases respectively, with 18 bases between them. Germline-derived CDR1 and CDR2 are SGHRS and YFSETQ. CDR3: CASSHDSRSGTQYF. CDR3 coding DNA: TGCGCCAGCAGTCATGACAGCCGCTCCGGGACCCAGTACTTC.

The chain recombines TRBV4-1 with TRBJ1-1, with a possible D match to TRBD1 (5 bases). Germline CDR1 MGHRA, CDR2 YSYEKL. This CDR3 has 15 amino acids. V was trimmed by 2 bases and J by 4 bases, leaving 14 bases between them. The CDR3 is CASSQRQGILTEAFF. The DNA for the CDR3 is TGCGCCAGCAGCCAAAGGCAGGGAATTCTCACTGAAGCTTTCTTT.

The chain uses TRBV27 and TRBJ2-2; 10 bases agree with TRBD2. V shed 5 bases and J 2 bases; nucleotides not matched to a gene: 11. From germline, CDR1 is MNHEY and CDR2 SMNVEV (reference sequence). The CDR3 covers 18 residues. CDR3 residues: CASSPPPGTSDNTGELFF. The CDR3 DNA follows: TGTGCCAGCAGTCCTCCACCCGGGACTAGCGATAACACCGGGGAGCTGTTTTTT.

The gene calls are TRBV25-1 and TRBJ1-6; D uncertain. The CDR3 is made up of 14 amino acids. Trimming took off 3 bases at V and 10 bases at J, with 13 bases between the two ends. Germline assignment: CDR1 MGHDK and CDR2 SYGVNS. CDR3: CASSESSLGSPLHF. CDR3 DNA: TGTGCCAGCAGTGAGTCCAGTTTGGGCTCACCCCTCCACTTT.

The genes are TRBV6-1 and TRBJ2-1; 8 nucleotides align to TRBD1. CDR3 length: 13 amino acids. The germline V gene has CDR1 MNHNS and CDR2 SASEGT. V shed 7 bases and J 15 bases; nucleotides not matched to a gene: 14. CDR3 sequence reads: CASTQGQGFLPFF. CDR3 DNA sequence: TGTGCCAGCACCCAAGGACAGGGATTTCTGCCGTTCTTC.

The chain combines TRBV9 with TRBJ2-7; TRBD2 matches 10 bases. Germline V gene sequence: CDR1 SGDLS, CDR2 YYNGEE. This CDR3 region has 14 residues. The junction had 8 bases not matched to a gene; V was cut back by 4 bases and J by 7 bases. Written as DNA, the CDR3 is TGTGCCAGCAGCCTAGCGGGGGAGTTCGGAGAGCAGTACTTC. Residues: CASSLAGEFGEQYF.

The chain uses TRBV11-2 and TRBJ1-1; no clear D gene. The V gene lost 2 bases and the J gene lost 5 bases, with 9 bases spanning the gap. The CDR3 runs 13 residues. Germline V lookup: CDR1 SGHAT, CDR2 FQNNGV. The CDR3 DNA reads as TGTGCCAGCAGCTTACGAGGAAAGACTGAAGCTTTCTTT. Translated, it gives CASSLRGKTEAFF.

The chain joins TRBV5-6 to TRBJ2-2; D unresolved. Germline CDR1 is SGHDT and CDR2 is YYEEEE. V shed 7 bases and J shed 6 bases, with 13 bases lying between them. The CDR3 is 13 residues long. This CDR3 reads CASRCGGPGELFF. CDR3 coding DNA: TGTGCCAGCCGCTGTGGTGGGCCCGGGGAGCTGTTTTTT.

The rearrangement uses TRBV5-1 and TRBJ2-7; 10 nucleotides agree with TRBD2. V shed 0 bases, J shed 6 bases, and the junction held 3 bases outside the gene matches. The CDR3 consists of 14 residues. Germline V gene sequence: CDR1 SGHRS, CDR2 YFSETQ. CDR3 in amino acids: CASSLVAGGPEQYF. The CDR3 DNA reads as TGCGCCAGCAGCTTGGTAGCGGGAGGCCCCGAGCAGTACTTC.

V gene TRBV27 combines with J gene TRBJ2-1; D is perhaps TRBD2 (5 bases). The V end lost 2 bases, the J end lost 0 bases, and 17 bases lay between the germline ends. This CDR3 comprises 18 residues. The germline CDR1 and CDR2 sequences are MNHEY and SMNVEV (reference sequence). This chain's CDR3 is CASSLINGGRSSYNEQFF. CDR3 DNA sequence: TGTGCCAGCAGTTTAATCAATGGCGGGCGCAGCTCCTACAATGAGCAGTTCTTC.

V gene TRBV4-1 combines with J gene TRBJ2-1; D is perhaps TRBD2 (6 bases). Germline V gene sequence: CDR1 MGHRA, CDR2 YSYEKL. The CDR3 loop spans 13 amino acids. V was cut by 1 base and J by 15 bases, with 16 bases left in between. The CDR3 DNA is TGCGCCAGCAGCCAAGGATTGGGCGGGACTCCGTTCTTC. Amino acid sequence: CASSQGLGGTPFF.

The rearrangement links TRBV7-2 to TRBJ2-3; a weak D match, TRBD2 (6 bases). In germline, CDR1 is SGHTA, CDR2 FQGNSA. V lost 4 bases to trimming and J lost 0 bases, with 17 bases between them. This CDR3 has 17 amino acids. The CDR3 here is CASSSERSGPSTDTQYF. CDR3 nucleotide sequence: TGTGCCAGCAGCTCGGAGCGAAGCGGGCCTAGCACAGATACGCAGTATTTT.

This chain links TRBV6-6 with TRBJ2-2, with D perhaps TRBD2 (6 bases). Germline V gene lookup returns CDR1 MNHNY and CDR2 SVGAGI (reference sequence). The V end was cut by 8 bases, the J end by 5 bases, with 18 bases between. CDR3 length: 15 residues. In DNA, the CDR3 is TGTGCCAGCCAAACCAAAACCGGGGGAACCGGGGAGCTGTTTTTT. Amino acid sequence: CASQTKTGGTGELFF.

This clone appeared a single time. Here the CDR3 reads CSVEDRLSGSYEQYF. The CDR3 nucleotides read TGCAGCGTTGAAGATCGGCTTAGCGGGTCATACGAGCAGTACTTC. The chain links TRBV29-1 to TRBJ2-7; TRBD2 matches at 7 bases. The germline V gene has CDR1 SQVTM and CDR2 ANQGSEA. This CDR3 comprises 15 residues. Trimming at V came to 0 bases and at J to 4 bases, leaving 9 bases not matched to a gene.

The gene calls are TRBV15 and TRBJ2-7, with TRBD2 matching 7 bases. The CDR3 consists of 15 residues. The trim removed 5 bases at V and 3 bases at J, leaving 10 bases unmatched. CDR1 and CDR2 (germline): LNHNV, YYDKDF (reference sequence). CDR3 in amino acids: CATSASRDYNYEQYF. The CDR3 region has the DNA TGTGCCACCAGCGCCTCCCGGGACTACAACTACGAGCAGTACTTC. Using reference TRBV15 and TRBJ2-7 for the parts outside the CDR3, the full variable domain is DAMVIQNPRYQVTQFGKPVTLSCSQTLNHNVMYWYQQKSSQAPKLLFHYYDKDFNNEADTPDNFQSRRPNTSFCFLDIRSPGLGDTAMYLCATSASRDYNYEQYFGPGTRLTVT.

The chain employs TRBV4-2 and TRBJ2-1; 13 bases match TRBD2. The CDR3 totals 15 residues. CDR1 is LGHNA and CDR2 is YNFKEQ in the germline V gene. V trimming: 4 bases; J trimming: 9 bases; junction bases outside the gene matches: 6. Here the CDR3 DNA reads TGTGCCAGCAGCCCCGGACTAGCGGGAGATAGTGAGCAGTTCTTC. The encoded protein is CASSPGLAGDSEQFF.

The J gene is TRBJ1-3, the V gene TRBV4-2, with 7 bases lining up with TRBD1. Germline values: CDR1 LGHNA, CDR2 YNFKEQ. V dropped 2 bases and J dropped 1; count of bases not matched to a gene: 8. This CDR3 spans 17 amino acids. The CDR3 DNA sequence: TGTGCCAGCAGCCAACGCGGGACAGAATCTTCTGGAAACACCATATATTTT. It encodes CASSQRGTESSGNTIYF.

The chain has TRBV5-5 and TRBJ1-1, with a weak D call TRBD1 (5 bases). The CDR3 contains 15 residues. Germline values: CDR1 SGHKS, CDR2 YYEKEE (reference sequence). V gave up 4 bases and J gave up 3 bases, with 16 bases separating them. The CDR3 coding sequence is TGTGCCAGCAGCCGCCGGGGGAGGGATGACACTGAAGCTTTCTTT. Translation gives CASSRRGRDDTEAFF. Combining the CDR3 with reference TRBV5-5 and TRBJ1-1 gives the whole variable domain DAGVTQSPTHLIKTRGQQVTLRCSPISGHKSVSWYQQVLGQGPQFIFQYYEKEERGRGNFPDRFSARQFPNYSSELNVNALLLGDSALYLCASSRRGRDDTEAFFGQGTRLTVV.

V gene TRBV5-6 combines with J gene TRBJ2-5; tentatively, D is TRBD2 (6 bases). V was trimmed by 2 bases and J by 3 bases, leaving 20 bases between them. The CDR3 has 17 residues. Germline values: CDR1 SGHDT, CDR2 YYEEEE. Here the CDR3 reads CASSLGLRVQREETQYF. CDR3 coding DNA: TGTGCCAGCAGCTTAGGATTGCGGGTCCAGCGGGAAGAGACCCAGTACTTC.

V usage is TRBV11-2 and J usage is TRBJ1-5; D remains unclear. CDR3 size: 12 residues. Germline V gene data show CDR1 as SGHAT and CDR2 as FQNNGV. Between the trimmed V and J ends, which lost 2 bases and 8 bases, there was a span of 7 bases. The CDR3 region has the DNA TGTGCCAGCAGCTTACGTGACAAGCCCCAGCATTTT. Its protein is CASSLRDKPQHF.

This chain connects TRBV28 to TRBJ1-2, with D unclear. The CDR3 has 14 residues. V was clipped by 6 bases and J by 4 bases, with 15 bases between them. Germline CDR1 is MDHEN and CDR2 is SYDVKM. CDR3 sequence reads: CASSPPEAVYGYTF. CDR3 bases: TGTGCCAGCAGCCCTCCCGAGGCTGTCTATGGCTACACCTTC.

The V and J genes are TRBV5-1 and TRBJ2-1; the D gene is possibly TRBD2 (5 bases). The CDR3 contains 15 residues. The germline V and J ends were trimmed by 2 bases and 1 base, with 10 bases remaining between them. Germline V lookup: CDR1 SGHRS, CDR2 YFSETQ. This CDR3 reads CASSFLRGSYNEQFF. For the CDR3, the DNA is TGCGCCAGCAGCTTTTTGAGAGGGTCCTACAATGAGCAGTTCTTC.

This clone was counted a single time. The chain joins TRBV4-1 to TRBJ1-5; D possibly corresponds to TRBD1 (5 bases). The CDR3 loop spans 14 amino acids. Trimming cost V 4 bases and J 0 bases, with 7 bases left between them. Looked up from germline, CDR1 is MGHRA and CDR2 is YSYEKL. The chain's CDR3 is CASSRTNSNQPQHF. The CDR3 region has the DNA TGCGCCAGCAGCCGGACAAATAGCAATCAGCCCCAGCATTTT.